This T cell receptor beta chain appears in the sequencing data of a study of blood T cell repertoires in COVID-19. Germline loops: CDR1 SGHRS, CDR2 YFSETQ. Trimming at V came to 5 bases and at J to 4 bases, leaving 17 bases not matched to a gene. The CDR3 is 17 residues long. This clone was counted between two and nine times. Clones were sequenced by immunoSEQ multiplex PCR, and TCRdb holds only the in-frame ones, with some missing. The table has some 170,000 clones, around 87% seen once. The chain joins TRBV5-1 to TRBJ1-1; 7 bases match TRBD1. The sample consisted of peripheral blood. The sequence derives from a woman in her sixties or seventies with COVID-19, enrolled during active disease. The CDR3 nucleotides read TGCGCCAGCAGTCCCGGGCGGGAAGGGGGCACGGCCACTGAAGCTTTCTTT. It is translated as CASSPGREGGTATEAFF. Together with reference TRBV5-1 and TRBJ1-1, the CDR3 gives the full variable domain: KAGVTQTPRYLIKTRGQQVTLSCSPISGHRSVSWYQQTPGQGLQFLFEYFSETQRNKGNFPGRFSGRQFSNSRSEMNVSTLELGDSALYLCASSPGREGGTATEAFFGQGTRLTVV.